Listed here is a single TCR beta chain. The source of the sample is a study of OX40 agonist ivuxolimab in advanced cancers. Study-wide context: Patients undergoing dose escalation presented with hepatocellular carcinoma, melanoma, renal cell or head and neck cancer.

CDR3 length equals 15 residues. The data were produced by immunoSEQ multiplex PCR, yet TCRdb's version contains in-frame clones alone and is incomplete. The repertoire consists of about 130,000 clones, with just under 95% occurring once and the leading ten covering under 0.95%. The input for sequencing was CD4+ or CD8+ T cells sorted from blood, taken in a trial of the OX40 agonist ivuxolimab. The TCR was taken from an adult with an advanced solid tumor such as melanoma, head and neck, liver or kidney cancer. The chain has TRBV7-5 and TRBJ2-7; TRBD1 is taken as the D call from the table, unchecked against the DNA. TRBV7-5 is described as a pseudogene. CDR3 DNA sequence: TGTGCCAGAAGCCTAAGACAGTTGTCTGGTTACGAGCAGTACTTC. This translates into CARSLRQLSGYEQYF.